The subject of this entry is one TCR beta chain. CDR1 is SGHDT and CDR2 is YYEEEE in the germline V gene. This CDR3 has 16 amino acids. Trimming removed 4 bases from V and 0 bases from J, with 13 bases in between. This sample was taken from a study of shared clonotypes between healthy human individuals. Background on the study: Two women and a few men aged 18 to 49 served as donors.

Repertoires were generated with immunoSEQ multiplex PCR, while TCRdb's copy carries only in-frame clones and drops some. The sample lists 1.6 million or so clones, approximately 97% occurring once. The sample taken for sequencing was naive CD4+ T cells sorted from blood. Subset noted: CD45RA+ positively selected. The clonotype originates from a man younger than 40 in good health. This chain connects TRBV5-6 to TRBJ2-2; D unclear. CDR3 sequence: CASSPLGGANTGELFF. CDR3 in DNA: TGTGCCAGCAGCCCACTTGGTGGAGCGAACACCGGGGAGCTGTTTTTT.